This entry lists 8 T cell receptor beta chains sequenced from one sample in a study of shared clonotypes between healthy human individuals. Terminally differentiated effector memory CD45RA+ cells were excluded by CCR7 positive selection of CD45RO-negative cells. The method was immunoSEQ multiplex PCR; TCRdb's version includes in-frame clones alone and lacks a portion of them. The sample includes about 2.2 million clones, about 93% of them seen just once. Sequencing used naive CD8+ T cells from PBMCs. The receptor source for this set is a man younger than 35 in good health. Some clones in this sample may be carry-over from other donors' samples.

This chain uses TRBV9 with TRBJ1-6; 10 nucleotides line up with TRBD1. Germline loops: CDR1 SGDLS, CDR2 YYNGEE. V trimming: 4 bases; J trimming: 3 bases; junction bases outside the gene matches: 7. CDR3 length: 17 residues. The CDR3 DNA sequence: TGTGCCAGCAGCCTGCGGGACAGGGGTTTCTATAATTCACCCCTCCACTTT. Translating it yields CASSLRDRGFYNSPLHF.

V and J are TRBV7-9 and TRBJ2-1, with TRBD2 matching over 13 bases. CDR1 is SEHNR, CDR2 FQNEAQ, per germline (reference sequence). J lost 8 bases, V lost 2 bases, and 6 bases had no gene match. This CDR3 is built from 16 residues. Here the CDR3 DNA reads TGTGCCAGCAGCTTATCCCCGGGACTAGCGGGATATGAGCAGTTCTTC. It translates to CASSLSPGLAGYEQFF.

The chain links TRBV27 to TRBJ2-1; 7 bases align to TRBD1. The V and J ends lost 0 bases and 0 bases, in that order; junction bases with no gene match: 5. The V gene's germline CDR1 is MNHEY and CDR2 SMNVEV (reference sequence). The CDR3 contains 17 residues. The CDR3 bases are TGTGCCAGCAGTTTATCCCGAGGGGGCGGCTCCTACAATGAGCAGTTCTTC. This encodes CASSLSRGGGSYNEQFF.

The rearrangement uses TRBV6-6 and TRBJ2-7, with 8 nucleotides matching TRBD1. CDR1 and CDR2 (germline): MNHNY, SVGAGI (reference sequence). V shed 2 bases and J 3 bases; nucleotides not matched to a gene: 3. The CDR3 sequence is 14 residues long. CDR3 DNA sequence: TGTGCCAGCAGTTACGCGGGACAGGACTACGAGCAGTACTTC. It is translated as CASSYAGQDYEQYF.

A word on this clone: Germline and junction disagree at one end, which may indicate a read error. Other DNA sequences in the same sample also yield this CDR3. The V and J genes are TRBV7-9 and TRBJ2-2, with a possible D match to TRBD2 (5 bases). The germline gives CDR1 SEHNR, CDR2 FQNEAQ (reference sequence). The CDR3 length is 11 residues. Here the CDR3 reads CASSYTGELFF. The CDR3 nucleotides read TGTGCCAGCAGCTACACCGGGGAGCTATTTTTT.

V usage is TRBV10-3 and J usage is TRBJ1-2, with 8 bases matching TRBD1. From germline, CDR1 is ENHRY and CDR2 SYGVKD. The CDR3 contains 14 residues. With 5 bases clipped from V and 6 bases from J, the junction kept 8 bases outside the gene matches. CDR3 in amino acids: CAISKTGVENGYTF. The CDR3 coding sequence is TGTGCCATCAGTAAGACAGGGGTGGAGAATGGCTACACCTTC.

V gene TRBV5-8 combines with J gene TRBJ2-1, with 8 bases matching TRBD1. This CDR3 is built from 17 residues. Germline CDR1 is SGHTS and CDR2 is YDEGEE. V dropped 0 bases and J dropped 4; count of bases not matched to a gene: 9. The CDR3 DNA is TGTGCCAGCAGCTTGGCATATAGGACAGGGCTTTACAATGAGCAGTTCTTC. The encoded protein is CASSLAYRTGLYNEQFF. Full variable domain (missing parts from reference TRBV5-8 and TRBJ2-1): EAGVTQSPTHLIKTRGQQATLRCSPISGHTSVYWYQQALGLGLQFLLWYDEGEERNRGNFPPRFSGRQFPNYSSELNVNALELEDSALYLCASSLAYRTGLYNEQFFGPGTRLTVL.

About this clone itself: Other nucleotide sequences in the sample specify the same CDR3. The V gene is TRBV6-1, the J gene TRBJ2-7; a possible D gene is TRBD1 (7 bases). Trimming stripped 6 bases from V and 4 bases from J, with 16 bases between. CDR3 length: 14 residues. The germline CDR1 and CDR2 sequences are MNHNS and SASEGT. Here the CDR3 reads CASSAETGTYEQYF. In DNA, the CDR3 is TGTGCCAGCAGCGCCGAGACAGGGACTTACGAGCAGTACTTC.